A single sample is the source of the 16 T cell receptor beta chains below, sequenced in a study of blood T cells in healthy people across ages. The second PCR ran about 7 to 12 cycles with a sample-barcoded 5' primer and J-beta primers. TCRdb re-called the 5' RACE reads with MiXCR, one entry per CDR3 protein. The table lists approximately 1,100,000 distinct CDR3 sequences, 45% of them singletons. The specimen sequenced was blood. The receptors originated from a woman aged 60-70 years in good health.

For the CDR3, the DNA is TGTGCCAGCAGTCACCGGACAGGGGGTTTCGAGCAGTACTTC. Residues: CASSHRTGGFEQYF. The V gene is TRBV27, the J gene TRBJ2-4, with 10 bases lining up with TRBD1. The J call may not be correct, given that the DNA end is closer to TRBJ2-7. Germline lookup yields CDR1 MNHEY and CDR2 SMNVEV (reference sequence). This CDR3 comprises 14 residues.

This chain connects TRBV6-2 or TRBV6-3 to TRBJ1-5; no reliable D call. CDR1 and CDR2 from the germline V gene are MNHEY and SVGEGT. Trimming stripped 2 bases from V and 7 bases from J, with 15 bases between. The CDR3 is 15 residues long. In DNA, the CDR3 is TGTGCCAGCAGTTACCCTACGGGTTTTGGACAGCCCCAGCATTTT. Translating gives CASSYPTGFGQPQHF.

The V call is TRBV5-3, the J call TRBJ2-1; 15 positions match TRBD2. TRBV5-3 is designated an ORF whose function remains uncertain. J lost 0 bases, V lost 6 bases, and 10 bases had no gene match. The CDR3 sequence is 19 residues long. CDR3 DNA: TGTGCCAGAAAGAACCGGACTAGCGGGAGGGTATTCTCCTACAATGAGCAGTTCTTC. This encodes CARKNRTSGRVFSYNEQFF.

The count of this clonotype is one. CDR3 amino acids: CASNLLGVGGKQYF. In DNA form, the CDR3 reads TGTGCCAGCAACCTCCTTGGGGTTGGCGGGAAGCAGTACTTC. This sequence joins TRBV11-1 and TRBJ2-5, with D perhaps TRBD2 (6 bases). Germline V gene data show CDR1 as SGHAT and CDR2 as FQDESV (reference sequence). Trimming stripped 7 bases from V and 11 bases from J, with 23 bases between. This CDR3 comprises 14 residues. Supplemented by reference TRBV11-1 and TRBJ2-5, the full variable domain reads EAEVAQSPRYKITEKSQAVAFWCDPISGHATLYWYRQILGQGPELLVQFQDESVVDDSQLPKDRFSAERLKGVDSTLKIQPAELGDSAMYLCASNLLGVGGKQYFGPGTRLLVL.

The chain recombines TRBV28 with TRBJ2-2; D may be TRBD1 (6 bases). V lost 3 bases and J lost 0, with 11 bases in between. This CDR3 has 16 amino acids. CDR1 MDHEN and CDR2 SYDVKM come from the germline V gene. This CDR3 is CASSLSGHTNTGELFF. In DNA, the CDR3 is TGTGCCAGCAGTTTGTCGGGACATACGAACACCGGGGAGCTGTTTTTT. Combining the CDR3 with reference TRBV28 and TRBJ2-2 gives the whole variable domain DVKVTQSSRYLVKRTGEKVFLECVQDMDHENMFWYRQDPGLGLRLIYFSYDVKMKEKGDIPEGYSVSREKKERFSLILESASTNQTSMYLCASSLSGHTNTGELFFGEGSRLTVL.

This clonotype was detected a few times. The gene calls are TRBV3-1 and TRBJ2-5; 14 bases are a match to TRBD2. J gave up 4 bases and V 4 bases, and 11 bases lay outside the gene matches. CDR3 length: 18 residues. Per germline, CDR1 LGHDT and CDR2 YNNKEL (reference sequence). CDR3 region: CASSPGLAGEWATETQYF. The CDR3 nucleotides are TGTGCCAGCAGCCCGGGACTAGCGGGAGAATGGGCCACAGAGACCCAGTACTTC.

The chain combines TRBV20-1 with TRBJ1-5, with D unresolved. Trimming took off 4 bases at V and 0 bases at J, with 10 bases between the two ends. Germline V gene data show CDR1 as DFQATT and CDR2 as SNEGSKA (reference sequence). The CDR3 covers 14 residues. Written as DNA, the CDR3 is TGCAGTGCTATGGCTTTTGGTAGCAATCAGCCCCAGCATTTT. It specifies CSAMAFGSNQPQHF.

The chain employs TRBV24-1 and TRBJ2-5; D uncertain. The V end lost 3 bases, the J end lost 3 bases, and 7 bases lay between the germline ends. The germline gives CDR1 KGHDR, CDR2 SFDVKD. CDR3 length equals 13 residues. The CDR3 spells CATSDKTEETQYF. The CDR3 nucleotides read TGTGCCACCAGTGATAAGACCGAAGAGACCCAGTACTTC.

The chain links TRBV29-1 to TRBJ1-2; 8 bases are shared with TRBD1. J gave up 3 bases and V 7 bases, and 10 bases lay outside the gene matches. This CDR3 has 14 amino acids. Per germline, CDR1 SQVTM and CDR2 ANQGSEA. The CDR3 DNA reads as TGCAGCGATTCTCCCATGACAGGGGACTATGGCTACACCTTC. It codes for CSDSPMTGDYGYTF.

This clonotype appeared a few times. The V and J genes are TRBV27 and TRBJ2-7, with 10 positions matching TRBD1. This CDR3 has 15 residues. Germline CDR1 is MNHEY and CDR2 is SMNVEV (reference sequence). The trim removed 3 bases at V and 3 bases at J, leaving 5 bases unmatched. CDR3 in DNA: TGTGCCAGCAGTTTTAGTCGGACAGGGGGCTACGAGCAGTACTTC. This encodes CASSFSRTGGYEQYF.

The chain links TRBV29-1 to TRBJ2-7; TRBD1 might be the D (6 bases). This CDR3 has 13 amino acids. Germline loops: CDR1 SQVTM, CDR2 ANQGSEA. The V and J ends lost 5 bases and 0 bases respectively, with 11 bases between them. Here the CDR3 reads CSVYRDTSYEQYF. The CDR3, as DNA: TGCAGCGTTTACCGGGACACCTCCTACGAGCAGTACTTC.

The chain employs TRBV20-1 and TRBJ2-7; D might be TRBD1 (5 bases). CDR1 is DFQATT, CDR2 SNEGSKA, per germline (reference sequence). Trimming shortened V by 4 bases and J by 5 bases, and 15 bases separated the two germline ends. The CDR3 runs 13 residues. CDR3 in amino acids: CSATFQGPDEQYF. CDR3 in DNA: TGCAGTGCTACCTTCCAGGGTCCGGACGAGCAGTACTTC.

The V call is TRBV28, the J call TRBJ2-5; a weak D match, TRBD1 (6 bases). V shed 4 bases and J shed 4 bases, with 31 bases lying between them. The V gene's germline CDR1 is MDHEN and CDR2 SYDVKM. This CDR3 has 20 residues. The CDR3 DNA follows: TGTGCCAGCAGTTCGCTACTCCTCTCCGGGACACCCGACCCCTTAGAGACCCAGTACTTC. It yields the protein CASSSLLLSGTPDPLETQYF.

The chain couples TRBV7-9 to TRBJ2-3; D call uncertain. The CDR3 has 12 amino acids. The V and J ends lost 5 bases and 7 bases respectively, with 10 bases between them. CDR1 and CDR2 (germline): SEHNR, FQNEAQ (reference sequence). The CDR3 sequence: CASSPLSNTQYF. DNA for the CDR3: TGTGCCAGCAGCCCGCTTTCAAATACGCAGTATTTT.

A few counts support this clonotype. The chain uses TRBV18 and TRBJ2-1, with unresolved D. The CDR3 extends over 14 amino acids. The V gene's germline CDR1 is KGHSH and CDR2 LQKENI. V gave up 2 bases and J gave up 6 bases, with 11 bases separating them. The CDR3 protein is CASSPMGIPNEQFF. The CDR3, as DNA: TGTGCCAGCTCACCAATGGGCATTCCCAATGAGCAGTTCTTC.

The table lists this clonotype with a few counts. The V and J genes are TRBV18 and TRBJ2-1, with 11 bases that match TRBD2. This CDR3 spans 14 amino acids. V gave up 4 bases and J gave up 9 bases; unmatched junction bases: 5. Per the germline V gene, CDR1 is KGHSH and CDR2 is LQKENI. The CDR3 DNA sequence: TGTGCCAGCTCACTAGCGGGAGGGATGAGTGAGCAGTTCTTC. Encoded protein: CASSLAGGMSEQFF.